This TCR beta chain was found in a study of T cell repertoires in cytomegalovirus infection. Overall study context: From public TCR beta signatures came an indication of both CMV infection and matching HLA type.

Study results and caveats: Summed frequency of public TCR beta families distinguished CMV carriers with the relevant HLA. HLA-C-restricted TCR beta clonotypes specific for CMV led the ex vivo response.

TCRdb reprocessed the reads via MiXCR and lists one record per CDR3 protein. The table records fewer than 200,000 distinct CDR3 sequences, roughly 9.8% of them present only once. V lost 1 base, J lost 1 base, and 4 bases stayed unmatched. The germline CDR1 and CDR2 sequences are MDHEN and SYDVKM. The CDR3 extends over 16 amino acids. A remark on this clonotype: Its antigen is still unknown.

This clonotype was sampled from a human donor in good health (CMV status not recorded). Some clones in this sample may be carry-over from other donors' samples. The gene calls are TRBV28 and TRBJ2-1; 7 bases map to TRBD2. The specimen sequenced was PBMCs. CDR3 protein: CASSLLSGGSYNEQFF. CDR3 bases: TGTGCCAGCAGTTTATTGTCGGGAGGTTCCTACAATGAGCAGTTCTTC.